A selection of T cell receptor beta chains follows, all from one sample in a study of molecular identifiers for immune sequencing clone quantification. One entry per CDR3 protein results from TCRdb running MiXCR on the PCR reads. The data hold approximately 680,000 distinct CDR3 sequences, with roughly 23% observed a single time. The sequencing sample was made of naive CD8+ T cells from blood, with Jurkat cell RNA spiked in. These receptors were obtained from a human donor in good health. Some libraries in this study had Jurkat cell RNA spiked in. Each CDR3 is given with its conserved first and last residue. Fields, in order: clone size, V gene, J gene, D gene, CDR3 protein, CDR3 DNA. D genes are given only for firm matches. Clone sizes are given selectively: once, few, many, or a class where the clone is expanded.

few	TRBV27	TRBJ2-2	.	CASSLEVNTGELFF	TGTGCCAGCAGTTTAGAGGTGAACACCGGGGAGCTGTTTTTT
.	TRBV27	TRBJ2-5	.	CASSLSSGFGETQYF	TGTGCCAGCAGTTTATCCTCGGGATTCGGAGAGACCCAGTACTTC
few	TRBV7-9	TRBJ1-2	.	CASSFTGTNYGYTF	TGTGCCAGCAGCTTCACAGGTACTAACTATGGCTACACCTTC
few	TRBV19	TRBJ1-1	.	CASTRGPNTEAFF	TGTGCCAGTACCCGAGGACCGAACACTGAAGCTTTCTTT
.	TRBV13	TRBJ2-2	.	CASSLEGRPGYGELFF	TGTGCCAGCAGCTTAGAAGGGCGGCCAGGGTACGGGGAGCTGTTTTTT
many	TRBV6-4	TRBJ2-7	.	CASSESPGSYEQYF	TGTGCCAGCAGTGAGAGCCCAGGGTCCTACGAGCAGTACTTC
many	TRBV27	TRBJ2-3	.	CASSSWEGTDTQYF	TGTGCCAGCAGTTCCTGGGAAGGCACAGATACGCAGTATTTT
many	TRBV9	TRBJ2-3	.	CASSVEADPTDTQYF	TGTGCCAGCAGCGTAGAGGCGGACCCCACAGATACGCAGTATTTT
.	TRBV4-1	TRBJ2-5	.	CASSPRVGTFQETQYF	TGCGCCAGCAGCCCCAGGGTAGGCACCTTCCAAGAGACCCAGTACTTC
many	TRBV7-2	TRBJ2-3	.	CASSLIWGYADTQYF	TGTGCCAGCAGCTTAATATGGGGTTACGCAGATACGCAGTATTTT
once	TRBV5-3	TRBJ1-1	.	CASSLDSDTEAFF	TGTGCCAGCAGCTTGGACAGCGACACTGAAGCTTTCTTT
many	TRBV7-9	TRBJ1-1	.	CASSPLNVEAFF	TGTGCCAGCAGTCCATTAAATGTTGAAGCTTTCTTT
few	TRBV30	TRBJ1-1	.	CAWSVLGSEPTMNTEAFF	TGTGCCTGGAGTGTACTCGGGTCCGAACCCACCATGAACACTGAAGCTTTCTTT
few	TRBV15	TRBJ2-1	TRBD1	CATSSPQGAPYNEQFF	TGTGCCACCAGCAGCCCGCAGGGGGCCCCCTACAATGAGCAGTTCTTC
few	TRBV7-9	TRBJ1-4	.	CASSFVQADEKLFF	TGTGCCAGCAGCTTTGTCCAGGCAGACGAAAAACTGTTTTTT
few	TRBV5-4	TRBJ2-1	TRBD2	CASSFAGGYYEQFF	TGTGCCAGCAGCTTTGCGGGAGGTTACTATGAGCAGTTCTTC
few	TRBV19	TRBJ2-3	.	CASSMHRGRADTQYF	TGTGCCAGTAGTATGCACAGGGGGAGGGCAGATACGCAGTATTTT
many	TRBV6-5	TRBJ2-6	.	CASSYPGHPSTLGSGANVLTF	TGTGCCAGCAGTTACCCGGGACATCCGTCCACCCTTGGCTCTGGGGCCAACGTCCTGACTTTC
many	TRBV5-5	TRBJ1-6	TRBD1	CASSQGQGDSPLHF	TGTGCCAGCAGCCAGGGACAGGGTGATTCACCCCTCCACTTT
few	TRBV2	TRBJ2-7	.	CASSLSWGVDYEQYF	TGTGCCAGCAGTCTTTCCTGGGGCGTTGACTACGAGCAGTACTTC
many	TRBV12-5	TRBJ1-5	TRBD1	CASGLARQGLGQPQHF	TGTGCTAGTGGTTTGGCGAGACAGGGGCTGGGTCAGCCCCAGCATTTT
many	TRBV19	TRBJ2-7	TRBD1	CASSWTGAYEQYF	TGTGCCAGTAGCTGGACAGGCGCCTACGAGCAGTACTTC
.	TRBV12-3/TRBV12-4	TRBJ2-2	TRBD1	CASSGGQGAGNTGELFF	TGTGCCAGCAGTGGGGGACAGGGGGCCGGGAACACCGGGGAGCTGTTTTTT
.	TRBV4-1	TRBJ1-1	.	CASSQHYTEAFF	TGCGCCAGCAGCCAGCATTACACTGAAGCTTTCTTT
.	TRBV6-2/TRBV6-3	TRBJ2-7	TRBD2	CASRYGGIYEQYF	TGTGCCAGCAGGTACGGGGGGATATACGAGCAGTACTTC
few	TRBV6-5	TRBJ1-1	.	CASSYLGGNTEAFF	TGTGCCAGCAGTTACTTAGGGGGGAACACTGAAGCTTTCTTT
many	TRBV9	TRBJ2-5	TRBD2	CASSVASGGPQETQYF	TGTGCCAGCAGCGTGGCGAGCGGGGGGCCCCAAGAGACCCAGTACTTC
few	TRBV13	TRBJ1-2	TRBD1	CASSARDRRRIYGYTF	TGTGCCAGCAGCGCTAGGGACAGAAGAAGGATCTATGGCTACACCTTC
many	TRBV20-1	TRBJ2-7	TRBD2	CSARDLTSGNYEQYF	TGCAGTGCTAGAGATCTTACTAGCGGAAACTACGAGCAGTACTTC
many	TRBV7-6	TRBJ2-3	.	CASSPSVGGTDTQYF	TGTGCCAGCAGCCCTAGCGTCGGGGGCACAGATACGCAGTATTTT
.	TRBV29-1	TRBJ1-4	.	CSVLQSATKEKLFF	TGCAGCGTCCTCCAATCGGCAACTAAAGAAAAACTGTTTTTT
many	TRBV29-1	TRBJ1-2	.	CSVEVVIGGYTF	TGCAGCGTTGAGGTGGTAATAGGTGGCTACACCTTC
.	TRBV20-1	TRBJ2-7	.	CSAVGEGNEQYF	TGCAGTGCGGTTGGGGAAGGGAACGAGCAGTACTTC
few	TRBV6-2/TRBV6-3	TRBJ2-7	TRBD2	CASAPRLAGGHYEQYF	TGTGCCAGCGCCCCCCGTCTAGCGGGAGGCCACTACGAGCAGTACTTC
few	TRBV5-6	TRBJ2-7	.	CASSPPGGVREQYF	TGTGCCAGCAGCCCCCCCGGCGGAGTGAGGGAGCAGTACTTC
few	TRBV30	TRBJ2-7	.	CAWSPGPSYEQYF	TGTGCCTGGAGCCCTGGACCTTCCTACGAGCAGTACTTC
.	TRBV7-9	TRBJ2-2	TRBD2	CASSRTSGTYTGELFF	TGTGCCAGCAGCCGGACTAGCGGGACTTACACCGGGGAGCTGTTTTTT
few	TRBV3-1	TRBJ2-2	.	CASSPRTFGELFF	TGTGCCAGCAGCCCCCGGACGTTCGGGGAGCTGTTTTTT
many	TRBV29-1	TRBJ2-3	.	CSVDTITGRVRISTDTQYF	TGCAGCGTAGACACCATAACGGGAAGGGTCCGGATAAGCACAGATACGCAGTATTTT
many	TRBV27	TRBJ2-7	.	CASSPSVVSGYEQYF	TGTGCCAGCAGTCCCAGCGTTGTCTCCGGCTACGAGCAGTACTTC
.	TRBV29-1	TRBJ2-7	TRBD2	CSARLAGGPRSSYEQYF	TGCAGCGCCAGACTAGCGGGAGGGCCTAGGAGCTCCTACGAGCAGTACTTC
few	TRBV5-1	TRBJ2-7	.	CASSPSISDTGTFMNEQYF	TGCGCCAGCAGCCCCTCGATTTCCGACACCGGGACATTTATGAACGAGCAGTACTTC
.	TRBV15	TRBJ2-7	.	CATRGLSTYEQYF	TGTGCCACCAGGGGTCTTAGTACCTACGAGCAGTACTTC
many	TRBV7-9	TRBJ1-1	TRBD1	CASSLRDSGLNTEAFF	TGTGCCAGCAGCTTAAGGGACAGTGGGTTGAACACTGAAGCTTTCTTT
few	TRBV9	TRBJ2-2	TRBD2	CASSERTSSGTGELFF	TGTGCCAGCAGCGAAAGGACTAGCTCGGGCACCGGGGAGCTGTTTTTT
.	TRBV28	TRBJ2-7	.	CASSFSQGTYEQYF	TGTGCCAGCAGTTTTTCACAGGGTACGTACGAGCAGTACTTC
.	TRBV19	TRBJ1-5	TRBD1	CASSAGTVLGQPQHF	TGTGCCAGTAGCGCCGGGACAGTCCTGGGGCAGCCCCAGCATTTT
.	TRBV7-9	TRBJ1-1	TRBD1	CASILGQGEGRTAAFF	TGTGCCAGCATCCTGGGACAGGGCGAGGGTAGAACTGCAGCTTTCTTT
.	TRBV4-1	TRBJ1-5	.	CASSQDWGIQPQHF	TGCGCCAGCAGCCAAGATTGGGGGATTCAGCCCCAGCATTTT
.	TRBV4-1	TRBJ2-3	.	CTSSSSGPSTDTQYF	TGCACCAGCAGCTCGAGCGGGCCTAGCACAGATACGCAGTATTTT